Following are 10 T cell receptor beta chains from one sample sequenced in a study of cytomegalovirus exposure and HLA in healthy donors. Vbeta (60) and Jbeta (13) primers were used in the PCR. Generated by immunoSEQ multiplex PCR, the TCRdb table keeps only in-frame clones and is missing some. The sample has approximately 170,000 clones, under 80% seen once. Material for sequencing was PBMCs. The source of these receptors is a man aged 35 to 55 in good health and CMV-seronegative.

CDR3 DNA: TGTGCCAGCAGCCCGGAAAGACTAGCGGAGAACACCGGGGAGCTGTTTTTT. As protein: CASSPERLAENTGELFF. The rearrangement uses TRBV7-9 and TRBJ2-2; TRBD2 matches 9 bases. The germline V gene has CDR1 SEHNR and CDR2 FQNEAQ (reference sequence). V shed 5 bases, J shed 1 base, and the junction held 8 bases outside the gene matches. The CDR3 spans 17 residues.

This clone turned up a few times. The chain has TRBV5-1 and TRBJ2-3; the match to TRBD1 covers 7 bases. Germline trimming cut 4 bases from V and 1 base from J; bases unmatched to any gene: 18. The length of the CDR3 is 19 residues. Germline assignment: CDR1 SGHRS and CDR2 YFSETQ. This CDR3 is CASSQLGTVQAEGTDTQYF. In DNA form, the CDR3 reads TGCGCCAGCAGCCAGCTTGGGACAGTGCAAGCAGAGGGCACAGATACGCAGTATTTT.

DNA for the CDR3: TGTGCCAGTAGTATGCGGACAGGGGGCACAGATACGCAGTATTTT. Amino acid sequence: CASSMRTGGTDTQYF. This chain joins TRBV19 and TRBJ2-3; 9 bases fit TRBD1. With V trimmed by 3 bases and J by 1 base, 2 bases remained unmatched. CDR1 and CDR2 (germline): LNHDA, SQIVND (reference sequence). The CDR3 length is 15 residues.

The rearrangement joins TRBV12-5 to TRBJ2-1; 10 nucleotides align to TRBD2. CDR1 and CDR2 from the germline V gene are LGHNT and FRNRAP. V dropped 7 bases and J dropped 15; count of bases not matched to a gene: 12. The CDR3 length is 13 residues. This chain's CDR3 is CASEASGRTHPFF. The CDR3 coding sequence is TGTGCTAGTGAGGCTAGCGGGAGAACTCATCCGTTCTTC.

The chain joins TRBV27 to TRBJ2-5; the match to TRBD2 covers 14 bases. V shed 4 bases and J 0 bases; nucleotides not matched to a gene: 7. CDR1 and CDR2 (germline): MNHEY, SMNVEV (reference sequence). There are 18 residues in the CDR3. CDR3 sequence reads: CASSCPGLAGEDQETQYF. As DNA, the CDR3 is TGTGCCAGCAGTTGCCCGGGACTAGCGGGGGAGGACCAAGAGACCCAGTACTTC.

The rearrangement joins TRBV7-9 to TRBJ2-1; TRBD2 matches 8 bases. The trim removed 10 bases at V and 7 bases at J, leaving 15 bases unmatched. CDR1 is SEHNR and CDR2 is FQNEAQ in the germline V gene (reference sequence). CDR3 length equals 15 residues. The CDR3 region is CAIPSRRGAGNEQFF. CDR3 DNA sequence: TGTGCCATACCCTCCAGGCGGGGGGCGGGAAATGAGCAGTTCTTC.

This clone was picked up one time. Other DNA sequences within the sample encode an identical CDR3. This chain links TRBV30 with TRBJ2-7, with 8 positions matching TRBD2. Germline V gene data show CDR1 as GTSNPN and CDR2 as SVGIG (reference sequence). CDR3 size: 14 residues. Trimming removed 1 base from V and 0 bases from J; junction bases left unmatched: 2. The CDR3 sequence is CAWSAGGSSYEQYF. The CDR3 coding sequence is TGTGCCTGGAGTGCGGGGGGGAGCTCCTACGAGCAGTACTTC.

This rearrangement joins TRBV7-9 to TRBJ1-6, with D unclear. This CDR3 contains 16 residues. CDR1 and CDR2 (germline): SEHNR, FQNEAQ (reference sequence). Between the trimmed V and J ends, which lost 4 bases and 4 bases, there was a span of 14 bases. CDR3 sequence (DNA): TGTGCCAGCAGCTCGGGAGGTAATCCTTATAATTCACCCCTCCACTTT. Protein sequence: CASSSGGNPYNSPLHF.

On this clone itself: The junction shows a germline mismatch at one end, possibly a read error. This CDR3 is also generated by other DNA sequences in the sample. The chain uses TRBV5-4 and TRBJ2-7; TRBD2 matches 13 bases. Per germline, CDR1 SGHNT and CDR2 YYREEE (reference sequence). CDR3 length equals 16 residues. In DNA, the CDR3 is TGTGCCAGCAGCTTGCTGGGACTAGCGGGAAAAAACGAGCAATACTTC. It specifies CASSLLGLAGKNEQYF.

This chain connects TRBV6-5 to TRBJ2-7; TRBD2 agrees at 12 bases. This CDR3 contains 15 residues. Trimming removed 4 bases from V and 2 bases from J; junction bases left unmatched: 3. Germline values: CDR1 MNHEY, CDR2 SVGAGI. In nucleotides, the CDR3 is TGTGCCAGCAGTTCTCGACTAGCGGGAGCCTACGAGCAGTACTTC. Its protein product is CASSSRLAGAYEQYF.